Below are 26 T cell receptor beta chains sequenced from a single sample in a study of early T cells in non-severe SARS-CoV-2 infection. TCRdb reanalysed the 5' RACE reads using MiXCR and keeps one entry per CDR3 protein. The sample holds fewer than 60,000 distinct CDR3 sequences; about 11% are singletons and the top ten take approximately 8.5%. Input material: whole blood. The source is an adult who was a healthcare worker with PCR-confirmed SARS-CoV-2 infection or an uninfected control (not recorded which).

This clonotype was counted at least ten times. The rearrangement uses TRBV7-6 and TRBJ2-3; 7 nucleotides agree with TRBD2. With V trimmed by 4 bases and J by 1 base, 2 bases remained unmatched. This CDR3 has 14 amino acids. The germline V gene has CDR1 SGHVS and CDR2 FNYEAQ. The CDR3 DNA reads as TGTGCCAGCAGCTCCAGCGGGGGCACAGATACGCAGTATTTT. Residues: CASSSSGGTDTQYF.

This clonotype was found many times. The chain couples TRBV6-2 or TRBV6-3 to TRBJ2-3; 9 bases fit TRBD1. Losses at the gene ends were 7 bases for V and 2 bases for J; bases not matched to a gene: 7. The length of the CDR3 is 15 residues. Germline V gives CDR1 MNHEY, CDR2 SVGEGT. This chain's CDR3 is CASKPGTGHTDTQYF. As DNA, the CDR3 is TGTGCCAGCAAACCCGGGACAGGGCACACAGATACGCAGTATTTT.

This clonotype was detected ten times or more. The chain joins TRBV12-3 or TRBV12-4 to TRBJ1-4; tentative D call: TRBD1 (5 bases). V dropped 6 bases and J dropped 0 bases, with 8 bases sitting between them. The CDR3 runs 14 residues. CDR3 protein: CASSATATNEKLFF. CDR3 nucleotides: TGTGCCAGCAGCGCGACAGCAACTAATGAAAAACTGTTTTTT.

This clonotype was recorded once. The chain recombines TRBV7-2 with TRBJ2-1; 13 bases map to TRBD2. The CDR3 runs 16 residues. CDR1 is SGHTA, CDR2 FQGNSA, per germline. V was clipped by 5 bases and J by 5 bases; unmatched bases: 6. The CDR3 DNA sequence: TGTGCCAGCAGCCCGCCGGGACTAGCGGGGAACAATGAGCAGTTCTTC. Translated: CASSPPGLAGNNEQFF.

This clonotype was recorded many times. The chain links TRBV20-1 to TRBJ2-1, with 7 bases that match TRBD2. The CDR3 sequence is 17 residues long. Germline CDR1 and CDR2: DFQATT and SNEGSKA (reference sequence). The J segment lost 7 bases and the V segment lost 0 bases, leaving 15 bases of the junction unmatched. CDR3 bases: TGCAGTGCTAGAGATCTTCTCAGCGGGATAGGTAGAAATGAGCAGTTCTTC. As protein: CSARDLLSGIGRNEQFF.

This clonotype was seen a few times. The genes are TRBV29-1 and TRBJ2-2, with D unclear. V lost 6 bases and J lost 7, with 6 bases in between. There are 10 residues in the CDR3. The germline gives CDR1 SQVTM, CDR2 ANQGSEA. In DNA form, the CDR3 reads TGCAGCGTCCTAAGCGGGGAGCTGTTTTTT. Translated, it gives CSVLSGELFF.

This sequence joins TRBV12-3 or TRBV12-4 and TRBJ1-1; D gene unclear. The CDR3 is 11 amino acids. Between the trimmed V and J ends, which lost 7 bases and 4 bases, there was a span of 7 bases. CDR3 loop: CASTKGTEAFF. DNA for the CDR3: TGTGCCAGCACCAAAGGCACTGAAGCTTTCTTT.

The genes are TRBV20-1 and TRBJ1-3, with TRBD1 matching over 7 bases. Germline CDR1 DFQATT, CDR2 SNEGSKA (reference sequence). V gave up 5 bases and J gave up 0 bases; unmatched junction bases: 4. There are 14 residues in the CDR3. This chain's CDR3 is CSAARGGSGNTIYF. The CDR3 nucleotides read TGCAGTGCTGCCAGGGGGGGCTCTGGAAACACCATATATTTT.

This clonotype was seen many times. The chain combines TRBV5-4 with TRBJ1-2, with TRBD1 identical over 10 bases. The CDR3 has 15 amino acids. V was clipped by 3 bases and J by 5 bases; unmatched bases: 7. Germline CDR1 reads SGHNT; CDR2 reads YYREEE (reference sequence). The CDR3 loop is CASSSRDRGWYGYTF. In nucleotides, the CDR3 is TGTGCCAGCAGCTCCCGGGACAGGGGATGGTATGGCTACACCTTC.

Points on this clonotype: This could be a read error, since a much larger clone is one nucleotide away. The CDR3 protein is CASSYRNYDYTF. The DNA for the CDR3 is TGTGCCAGCAGTTACAGAAACTATGACTACACCTTC. V usage is TRBV6-6 and J usage is TRBJ1-2; D ambiguous. There are 12 residues in the CDR3. The germline CDR1 and CDR2 sequences are MNHNY and SVGAGI (reference sequence).

This clonotype has at least ten counts. The gene calls are TRBV29-1 and TRBJ1-1; D perhaps matches TRBD1 (5 bases). The CDR3 has 12 residues. CDR1 is SQVTM and CDR2 is ANQGSEA in the germline V gene. V was trimmed by 4 bases and J by 7 bases, leaving 13 bases between them. CDR3 region: CSVGKRGDEAFF. The CDR3 nucleotides read TGCAGCGTTGGTAAAAGGGGTGATGAAGCTTTCTTT.

V and J are TRBV15 and TRBJ1-1; D unresolved. Germline V lookup: CDR1 LNHNV, CDR2 YYDKDF (reference sequence). The CDR3 covers 14 residues. Trimming took off 4 bases at V and 1 base at J, with 10 bases between the two ends. CDR3 sequence: CATSIKGANTEAFF. The CDR3, as DNA: TGTGCCACCAGCATAAAAGGCGCGAACACTGAAGCTTTCTTT.

In this sample, this clonotype is medium-sized. The chain combines TRBV19 with TRBJ2-3, with D possibly matching TRBD2 (5 bases). CDR3 length: 14 residues. Deletions cut 10 bases from V and 0 bases from J, with 14 bases between. Germline CDR1 and CDR2: LNHDA and SQIVND (reference sequence). The CDR3 loop reads CATLPPGSTDTQYF. The CDR3 DNA sequence: TGTGCCACCCTACCCCCGGGGAGCACAGATACGCAGTATTTT.

This clonotype was picked up many times. The rearrangement links TRBV10-1 to TRBJ1-2; maybe TRBD1 (5 bases). The V gene lost 3 bases and the J gene lost 4 bases, with 6 bases spanning the gap. Germline-derived CDR1 and CDR2 are WNHNN and SYGVQD (reference sequence). CDR3 length: 12 amino acids. CDR3 coding DNA: TGCGCCAGCAGTGACCAGGGCTATGGCTACACCTTC. This sequence encodes CASSDQGYGYTF.

J is TRBJ2-5 and V is TRBV11-2; tentative D call: TRBD1 (6 bases). Germline CDR1 is SGHAT and CDR2 is FQNNGV. CDR3 size: 12 residues. V was trimmed by 4 bases and J by 9 bases, leaving 12 bases between them. DNA of the CDR3: TGTGCCAGCAGCTCGGACAGCGGCCCCCAGTACTTC. Protein: CASSSDSGPQYF.

A few counts support this clonotype. The rearrangement uses TRBV5-4 and TRBJ1-2; no reliable D call. The CDR3 is 14 amino acids. The V end lost 0 bases, the J end lost 5 bases, and 11 bases lay between the germline ends. Germline values: CDR1 SGHNT, CDR2 YYREEE (reference sequence). CDR3 amino acids: CASSLDRTAYGYTF. CDR3 coding DNA: TGTGCCAGCAGCTTGGATCGAACTGCTTATGGCTACACCTTC.

This clonotype was counted ten times or more. The chain combines TRBV2 with TRBJ2-5; 10 bases line up with TRBD2. Germline CDR1 and CDR2: SNHLY and FYNNEI. V shed 7 bases, J shed 2 bases, and the junction held 7 bases outside the gene matches. This CDR3 has 15 amino acids. CDR3 sequence reads: CASKLAGARQETQYF. CDR3 DNA: TGTGCCAGCAAGCTAGCGGGGGCCCGGCAAGAGACCCAGTACTTC. Full variable domain (missing parts from reference TRBV2 and TRBJ2-5): EPEVTQTPSHQVTQMGQEVILRCVPISNHLYFYWYRQILGQKVEFLVSFYNNEISEKSEIFDDQFSVERPDGSNFTLKIRSTKLEDSAMYFCASKLAGARQETQYFGPGTRLLVL.

This clonotype was seen only a few times. This chain joins TRBV20-1 and TRBJ1-3, with no clear D. CDR3 length: 10 amino acids. Trimming cost V 5 bases and J 7 bases, with 6 bases left between them. CDR1 and CDR2 (germline): DFQATT, SNEGSKA (reference sequence). CDR3 nucleotides: TGCAGTGCTTACAGTAACACCATATATTTT. The encoded protein is CSAYSNTIYF.

V and J are TRBV4-3 and TRBJ1-6, with TRBD1 as a possible D gene (6 bases). Germline loops: CDR1 LGHNA, CDR2 YSLEER. Trimming removed 0 bases at V and 11 bases at J, with 17 bases between. The CDR3 spans 16 residues. CDR3 nucleotides: TGCGCCAGCAGCCAAGAAGTGGGCAGGGGATCCGCACCCCTCCACTTT. Translating it yields CASSQEVGRGSAPLHF.

This clonotype was observed at least ten times. V usage is TRBV9 and J usage is TRBJ2-7; 9 bases map to TRBD1. CDR3 length: 15 amino acids. Germline V gene lookup returns CDR1 SGDLS and CDR2 YYNGEE. Trimming cost V 3 bases and J 2 bases; bases outside gene matches: 6. The CDR3 region is CASSGFGTGPYEQYF. CDR3 coding DNA: TGTGCCAGCAGCGGATTCGGGACAGGGCCCTACGAGCAGTACTTC.

This clonotype was seen only a few times. This rearrangement joins TRBV6-5 to TRBJ2-7; TRBD1 matches 11 bases. V lost 5 bases to trimming and J lost 7 bases; unmatched junction nucleotides: 7. Germline V gives CDR1 MNHEY, CDR2 SVGAGI. This CDR3 has 14 amino acids. The DNA for the CDR3 is TGTGCCAGCAGTCATGGACAGGGGGCGAGAGAGCAGTACTTC. The encoded protein is CASSHGQGAREQYF.

Ten or more counts support this clonotype. The rearrangement links TRBV28 to TRBJ1-2; a possible D gene is TRBD1 (5 bases). The germline V and J ends were trimmed by 2 bases and 8 bases, with 15 bases remaining between them. Germline V lookup: CDR1 MDHEN, CDR2 SYDVKM. This CDR3 contains 14 residues. CDR3 sequence (DNA): TGTGCCAGCAGTTTAATTCGGGGGACGGGAGGCTACACCTTC. Translating it yields CASSLIRGTGGYTF.

The V and J genes are TRBV5-6 and TRBJ2-5; TRBD2 might be the D (6 bases). The CDR3 consists of 14 residues. Germline values: CDR1 SGHDT, CDR2 YYEEEE. V lost 3 bases and J lost 2, with 11 bases in between. CDR3 protein: CASSSPSVQETQYF. As DNA, the CDR3 is TGTGCCAGCAGCTCCCCTAGCGTTCAAGAGACCCAGTACTTC.

V gene TRBV5-4 combines with J gene TRBJ2-3; the match to TRBD2 covers 9 bases. V lost 1 base and J lost 0; bases outside the gene matches: 3. The CDR3 loop spans 16 amino acids. The V gene's germline CDR1 is SGHNT and CDR2 YYREEE (reference sequence). The CDR3 sequence: CASSLLAGTSTDTQYF. CDR3 coding DNA: TGTGCCAGCAGCTTGCTAGCGGGGACTAGCACAGATACGCAGTATTTT.

The chain recombines TRBV7-9 with TRBJ1-1; unclear D gene. Germline loops: CDR1 SEHNR, CDR2 FQNEAQ (reference sequence). The CDR3 is 12 amino acids. V was pared by 2 bases and J by 1 base, with 2 bases between. CDR3 coding DNA: TGTGCCAGCAGCTTAACGAACACTGAAGCTTTCTTT. Translation: CASSLTNTEAFF. Using reference TRBV7-9 and TRBJ1-1 for the parts outside the CDR3, the full variable domain is DTGVSQNPRHKITKRGQNVTFRCDPISEHNRLYWYRQTLGQGPEFLTYFQNEAQLEKSRLLSDRFSAERPKGSFSTLEIQRTEQGDSAMYLCASSLTNTEAFFGQGTRLTVV.

This clonotype was seen at least ten times. The chain links TRBV20-1 to TRBJ2-1; tentative D call: TRBD1 (6 bases). The CDR3 totals 14 residues. CDR1 is DFQATT, CDR2 SNEGSKA, per germline (reference sequence). Trimming pared 5 bases from V and 7 bases from J, leaving 18 bases between. DNA of the CDR3: TGCAGTGCTGATACAGGGTCCCACACGAATGAGCAGTTCTTC. This translates into CSADTGSHTNEQFF.